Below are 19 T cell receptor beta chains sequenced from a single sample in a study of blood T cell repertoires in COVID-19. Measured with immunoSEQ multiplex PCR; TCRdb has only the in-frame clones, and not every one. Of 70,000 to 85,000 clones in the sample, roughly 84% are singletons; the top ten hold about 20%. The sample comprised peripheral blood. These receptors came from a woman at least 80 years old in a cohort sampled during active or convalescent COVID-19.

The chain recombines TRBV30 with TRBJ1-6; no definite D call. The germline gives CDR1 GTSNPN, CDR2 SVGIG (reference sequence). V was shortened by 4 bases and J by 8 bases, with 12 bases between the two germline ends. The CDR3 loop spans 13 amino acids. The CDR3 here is CAWTLASDSPLHF. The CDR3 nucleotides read TGTGCCTGGACCCTGGCTTCAGATTCACCCCTCCACTTT.

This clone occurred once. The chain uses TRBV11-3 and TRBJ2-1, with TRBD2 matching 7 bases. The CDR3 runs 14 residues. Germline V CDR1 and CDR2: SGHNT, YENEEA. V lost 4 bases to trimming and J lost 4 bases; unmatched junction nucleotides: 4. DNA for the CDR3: TGTGCCAGCAGCTCTACTAGCGCGTACAATGAGCAGTTCTTC. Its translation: CASSSTSAYNEQFF.

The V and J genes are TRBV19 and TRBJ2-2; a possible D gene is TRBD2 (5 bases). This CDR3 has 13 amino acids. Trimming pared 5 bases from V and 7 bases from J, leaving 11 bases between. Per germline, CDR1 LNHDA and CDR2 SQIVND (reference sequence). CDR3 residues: CASSRGSVGELFF. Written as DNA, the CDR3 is TGTGCCAGTAGTCGGGGTTCAGTCGGGGAGCTGTTTTTT.

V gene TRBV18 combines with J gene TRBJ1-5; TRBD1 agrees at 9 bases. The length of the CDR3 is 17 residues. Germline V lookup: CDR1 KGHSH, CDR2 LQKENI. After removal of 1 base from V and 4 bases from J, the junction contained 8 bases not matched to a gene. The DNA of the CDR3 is TGTGCCAGCTCACCACAAGGGACAGGGATACGTAATCAGCCCCAGCATTTT. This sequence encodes CASSPQGTGIRNQPQHF. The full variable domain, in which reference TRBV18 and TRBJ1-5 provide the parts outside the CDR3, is NAGVMQNPRHLVRRRGQEARLRCSPMKGHSHVYWYRQLPEEGLKFMVYLQKENIIDESGMPKERFSAEFPKEGPSILRIQQVVRGDSAAYFCASSPQGTGIRNQPQHFGDGTRLSIL.

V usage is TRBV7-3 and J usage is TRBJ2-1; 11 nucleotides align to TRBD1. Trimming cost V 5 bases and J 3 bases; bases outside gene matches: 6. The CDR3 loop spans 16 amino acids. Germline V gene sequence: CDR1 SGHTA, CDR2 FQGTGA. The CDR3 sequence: CASSGPGTGGYNEQFF. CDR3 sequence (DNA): TGTGCCAGCAGCGGACCCGGGACAGGGGGCTACAATGAGCAGTTCTTC. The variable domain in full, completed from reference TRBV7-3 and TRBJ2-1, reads GAGVSQTPSNKVTEKGKYVELRCDPISGHTALYWYRQSLGQGPEFLIYFQGTGAADDSGLPNDRFFAVRPEGSVSTLKIQRTERGDSAVYLCASSGPGTGGYNEQFFGPGTRLTVL.

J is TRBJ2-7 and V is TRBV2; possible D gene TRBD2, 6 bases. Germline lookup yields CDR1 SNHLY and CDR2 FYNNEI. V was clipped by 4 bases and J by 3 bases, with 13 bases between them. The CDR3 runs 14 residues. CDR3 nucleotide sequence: TGTGCCAGCAGTGCGGGGGTAGTAGACTACGAGCAGTACTTC. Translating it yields CASSAGVVDYEQYF.

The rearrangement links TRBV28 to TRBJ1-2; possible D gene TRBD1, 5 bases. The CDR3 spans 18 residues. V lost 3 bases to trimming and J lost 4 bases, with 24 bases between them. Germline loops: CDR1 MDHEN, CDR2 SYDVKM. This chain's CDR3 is CASSFPRGSGFGSYGYTF. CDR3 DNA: TGTGCCAGCAGTTTTCCCCGGGGCAGCGGGTTTGGGAGCTATGGCTACACCTTC.

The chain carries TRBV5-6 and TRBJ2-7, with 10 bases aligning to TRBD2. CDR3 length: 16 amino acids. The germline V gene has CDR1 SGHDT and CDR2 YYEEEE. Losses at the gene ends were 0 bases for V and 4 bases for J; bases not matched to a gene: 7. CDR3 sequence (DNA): TGTGCCAGCAGCTTGGCAGAGCGGGAGGGGACGTACGAGCAGTACGTC. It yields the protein CASSLAEREGTYEQYV.

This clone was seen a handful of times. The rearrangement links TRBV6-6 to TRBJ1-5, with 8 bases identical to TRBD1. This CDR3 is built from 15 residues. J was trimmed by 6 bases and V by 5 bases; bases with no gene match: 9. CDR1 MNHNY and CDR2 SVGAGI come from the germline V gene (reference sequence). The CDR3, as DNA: TGTGCCAGCAGTCTTCTCGGACAGGGAATTCAGCCCCAGCATTTT. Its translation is CASSLLGQGIQPQHF.

The CDR3 DNA follows: TGTGCCAGCAGTTACCGGGAAAACACTGAAGCTTTCTTT. Residues: CASSYRENTEAFF. This chain links TRBV2 with TRBJ1-1; D call uncertain. CDR1 and CDR2 (germline): SNHLY, FYNNEI. Trimming removed 5 bases at V and 2 bases at J, with 9 bases between. The CDR3 contains 13 residues.

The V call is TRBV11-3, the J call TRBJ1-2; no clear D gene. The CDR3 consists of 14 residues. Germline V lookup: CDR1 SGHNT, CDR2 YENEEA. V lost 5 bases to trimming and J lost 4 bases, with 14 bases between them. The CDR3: CASSPRLSRYGYTF. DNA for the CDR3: TGTGCCAGCAGCCCCCGACTAAGCCGCTATGGCTACACCTTC.

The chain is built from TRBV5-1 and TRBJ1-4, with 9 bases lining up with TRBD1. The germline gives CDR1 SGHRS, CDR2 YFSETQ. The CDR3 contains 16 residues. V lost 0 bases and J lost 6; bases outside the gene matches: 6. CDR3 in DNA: TGCGCCAGCAGCTTGGCCCTACGGACAGGGGATGAAAAACTGTTTTTT. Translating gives CASSLALRTGDEKLFF.

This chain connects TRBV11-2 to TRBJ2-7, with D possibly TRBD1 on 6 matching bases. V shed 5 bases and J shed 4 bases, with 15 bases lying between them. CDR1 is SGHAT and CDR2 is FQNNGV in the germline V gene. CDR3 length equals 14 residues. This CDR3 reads CASSHSRGPYEQYF. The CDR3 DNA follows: TGTGCCAGCAGCCATAGCAGGGGACCGTACGAGCAGTACTTC.

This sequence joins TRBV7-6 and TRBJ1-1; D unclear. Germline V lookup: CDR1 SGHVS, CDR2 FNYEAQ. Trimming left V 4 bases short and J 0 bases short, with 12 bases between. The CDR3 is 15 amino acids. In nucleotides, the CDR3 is TGTGCCAGCAGCTCTCTTGGCACCCTGAACACTGAAGCTTTCTTT. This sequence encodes CASSSLGTLNTEAFF. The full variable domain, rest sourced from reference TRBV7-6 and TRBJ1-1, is GAGVSQSPRYKVTKRGQDVALRCDPISGHVSLYWYRQALGQGPEFLTYFNYEAQQDKSGLPNDRFSAERPEGSISTLTIQRTEQRDSAMYRCASSSLGTLNTEAFFGQGTRLTVV.

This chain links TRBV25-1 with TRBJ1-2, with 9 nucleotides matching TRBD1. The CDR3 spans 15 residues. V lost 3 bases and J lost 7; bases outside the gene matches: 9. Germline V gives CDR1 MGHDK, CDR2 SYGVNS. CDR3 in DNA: TGTGCCAGCAGTGAGCCAGACAGGGGGGCGGTTGGCTACACCTTC. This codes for CASSEPDRGAVGYTF.

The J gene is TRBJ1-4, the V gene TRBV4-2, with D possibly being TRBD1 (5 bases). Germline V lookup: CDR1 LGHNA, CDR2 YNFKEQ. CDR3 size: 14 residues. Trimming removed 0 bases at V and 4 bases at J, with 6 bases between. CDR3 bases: TGTGCCAGCAGCCAAGACAGGGTTAATGAAAAACTGTTTTTT. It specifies CASSQDRVNEKLFF.

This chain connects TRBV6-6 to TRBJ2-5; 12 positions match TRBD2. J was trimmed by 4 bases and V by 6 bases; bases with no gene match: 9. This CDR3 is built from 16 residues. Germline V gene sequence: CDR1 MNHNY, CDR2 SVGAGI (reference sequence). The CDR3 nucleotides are TGTGCCAGCAGCGTCGGGACTAGCGGGTTGGGAGAGACCCAGTACTTC. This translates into CASSVGTSGLGETQYF.

The CDR3: CAWSLLAASEGNEQFF. In nucleotides, the CDR3 is TGTGCCTGGAGTCTACTAGCGGCATCAGAGGGCAATGAGCAGTTCTTC. This chain uses TRBV30 with TRBJ2-1, with 8 bases aligning to TRBD2. The CDR3 is 16 residues long. With V trimmed by 2 bases and J by 6 bases, 12 bases remained unmatched. Germline assignment: CDR1 GTSNPN and CDR2 SVGIG (reference sequence).

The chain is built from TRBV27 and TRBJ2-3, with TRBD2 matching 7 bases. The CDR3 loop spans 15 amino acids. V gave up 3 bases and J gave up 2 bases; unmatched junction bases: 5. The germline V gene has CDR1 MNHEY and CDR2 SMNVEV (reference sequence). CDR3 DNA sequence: TGTGCCAGCAGTTTCCTAGCGGCAACCACAGATACGCAGTATTTT. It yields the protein CASSFLAATTDTQYF.